This T cell receptor (beta chain) comes out of a study of blood T cell repertoires in COVID-19. Study background: Sites in the United States, Italy and Spain provided acute and convalescent COVID-19 samples.

This clone came up once. Produced via immunoSEQ multiplex PCR; TCRdb's table is partial and in-frame only. The data hold around 250,000 clones, with about 80% observed a single time. Germline V gene data show CDR1 as SGHRS and CDR2 as YFSETQ. The V end lost 4 bases, the J end lost 5 bases, and 21 bases lay between the germline ends. The CDR3 runs to 16 residues. Participants spanned ages roughly 18 to 95 years and resided in 24 US areas. Which cohort a participant joined came from the clinical history participants gave. Symptom resolution, clearance, or two negative PCRs marked the recovered donors of Cohort 3.

Material for sequencing was PBMCs or T cells enriched from blood (not recorded which). This sequence originates from a middle-aged man who had recovered from COVID-19. The chain couples TRBV5-1 to TRBJ2-5; a possible D gene is TRBD1 (7 bases). The DNA of the CDR3 is TGCGCCAGCAGCAAACGACAGGGAGGAGATCTGGAGACCCAGTACTTC. Residues: CASSKRQGGDLETQYF.